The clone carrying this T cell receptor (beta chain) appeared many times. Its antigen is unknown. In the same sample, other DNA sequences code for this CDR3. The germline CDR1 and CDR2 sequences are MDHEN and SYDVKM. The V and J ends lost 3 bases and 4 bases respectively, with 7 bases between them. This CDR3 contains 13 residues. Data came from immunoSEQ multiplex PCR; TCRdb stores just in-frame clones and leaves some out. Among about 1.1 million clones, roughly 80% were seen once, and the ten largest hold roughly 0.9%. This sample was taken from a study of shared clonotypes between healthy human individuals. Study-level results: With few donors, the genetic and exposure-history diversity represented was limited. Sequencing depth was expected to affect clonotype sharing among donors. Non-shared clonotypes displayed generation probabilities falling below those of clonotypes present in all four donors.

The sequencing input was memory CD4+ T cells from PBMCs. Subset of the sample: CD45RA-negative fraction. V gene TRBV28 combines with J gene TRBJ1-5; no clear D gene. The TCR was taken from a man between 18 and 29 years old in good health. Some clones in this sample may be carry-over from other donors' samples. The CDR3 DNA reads TGTGCCAGCAGTTTGACAACGAATCAGCCCCAGCATTTT. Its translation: CASSLTTNQPQHF.